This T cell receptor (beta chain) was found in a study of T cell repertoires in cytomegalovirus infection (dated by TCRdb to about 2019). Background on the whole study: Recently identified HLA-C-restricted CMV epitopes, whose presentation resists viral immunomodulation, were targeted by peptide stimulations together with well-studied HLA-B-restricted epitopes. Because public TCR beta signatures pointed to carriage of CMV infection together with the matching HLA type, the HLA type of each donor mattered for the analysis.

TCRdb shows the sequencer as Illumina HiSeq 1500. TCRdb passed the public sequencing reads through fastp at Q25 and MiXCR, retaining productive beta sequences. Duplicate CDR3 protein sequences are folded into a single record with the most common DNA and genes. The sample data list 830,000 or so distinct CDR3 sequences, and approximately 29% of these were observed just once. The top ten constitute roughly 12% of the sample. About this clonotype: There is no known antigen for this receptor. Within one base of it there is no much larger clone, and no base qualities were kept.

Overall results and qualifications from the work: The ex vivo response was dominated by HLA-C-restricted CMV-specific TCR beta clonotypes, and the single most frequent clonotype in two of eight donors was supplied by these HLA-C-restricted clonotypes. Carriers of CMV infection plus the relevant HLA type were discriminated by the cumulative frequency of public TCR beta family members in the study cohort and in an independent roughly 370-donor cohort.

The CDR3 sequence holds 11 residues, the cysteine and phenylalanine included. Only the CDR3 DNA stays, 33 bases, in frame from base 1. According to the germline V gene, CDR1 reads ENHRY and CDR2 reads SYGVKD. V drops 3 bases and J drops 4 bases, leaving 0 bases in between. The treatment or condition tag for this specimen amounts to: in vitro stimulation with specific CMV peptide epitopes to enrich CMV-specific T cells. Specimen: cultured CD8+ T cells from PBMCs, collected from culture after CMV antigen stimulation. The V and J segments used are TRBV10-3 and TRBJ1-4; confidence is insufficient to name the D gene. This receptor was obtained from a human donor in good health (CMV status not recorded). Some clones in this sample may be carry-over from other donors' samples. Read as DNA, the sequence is TGTGCCATCAGTGATAATGAAAAACTGTTTTTT. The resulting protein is CAISDNEKLFF.